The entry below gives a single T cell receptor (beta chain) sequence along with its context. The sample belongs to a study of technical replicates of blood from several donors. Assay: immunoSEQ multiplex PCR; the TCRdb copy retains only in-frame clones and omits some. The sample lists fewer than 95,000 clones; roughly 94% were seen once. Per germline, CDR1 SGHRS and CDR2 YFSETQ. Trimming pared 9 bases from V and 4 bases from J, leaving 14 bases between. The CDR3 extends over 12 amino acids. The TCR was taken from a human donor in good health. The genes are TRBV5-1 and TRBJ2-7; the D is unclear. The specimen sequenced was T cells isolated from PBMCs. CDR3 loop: CATSVAGYEQYF. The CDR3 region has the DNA TGCGCCACTTCTGTCGCCGGTTACGAGCAGTACTTC. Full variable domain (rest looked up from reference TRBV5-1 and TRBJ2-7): KAGVTQTPRYLIKTRGQQVTLSCSPISGHRSVSWYQQTPGQGLQFLFEYFSETQRNKGNFPGRFSGRQFSNSRSEMNVSTLELGDSALYLCATSVAGYEQYFGPGTRLTVT.